This T cell receptor (beta chain) stems from a study of siplizumab effects on memory and regulatory T cells. Overall study findings and caveats: Suppressive capability of dividing Tregs from siplizumab cultures went unverified. Contribution to the alloresponse seemed major for naive T cells, which also seemed more diverse than memory cells. No more than a minor fraction of alloreactive clones could be traced back to unstimulated subsets. Roughly 75-96% of proliferating clones (CD4+ or CD8+) could not be assigned a naive or memory phenotype.

Data came from immunoSEQ multiplex PCR; TCRdb stores just in-frame clones and leaves some out. The repertoire holds about 110,000 clones, with 85% to 95% as singletons. The CDR3 totals 13 residues. CDR1 is SGHRS, CDR2 YFSETQ, per germline. Losses at the gene ends were 3 bases for V and 4 bases for J; bases not matched to a gene: 3. A note on this clone: Its antigen is still unknown.

This TCR came from a human donor in good health. The chain couples TRBV5-1 to TRBJ1-1; 7 positions agree with TRBD1. The sequenced sample was CD4+ T cells sorted from blood. The CDR3 bases are TGCGCCAGCAGCTCGCGGACAGGCACTGAAGCTTTCTTT. Amino acid sequence: CASSSRTGTEAFF. Full variable domain (rest looked up from reference TRBV5-1 and TRBJ1-1): KAGVTQTPRYLIKTRGQQVTLSCSPISGHRSVSWYQQTPGQGLQFLFEYFSETQRNKGNFPGRFSGRQFSNSRSEMNVSTLELGDSALYLCASSSRTGTEAFFGQGTRLTVV.